This T cell receptor (beta chain) appears in the sequencing data of a study of cytomegalovirus exposure and HLA in healthy donors. CDR3 length: 15 amino acids. The germline V gene has CDR1 MGHRA and CDR2 YSYEKL. Trimming removed 1 base from V and 0 bases from J, with 10 bases in between. The PCR made use of 60 Vbeta and 13 Jbeta primers. TCRdb's copy holds only in-frame clones and misses some; the assay was immunoSEQ multiplex PCR. This sample carries 200,000 to 250,000 clones, with over 0.95% going to the ten biggest clones. The receptor comes from a girl aged 2 to 9 in good health and CMV-seropositive. Sequenced material: PBMCs. This rearrangement joins TRBV4-1 to TRBJ2-7, with D perhaps matching TRBD2 (6 bases). CDR3 nucleotide sequence: TGCGCCAGCAGCCAAGCCGGGGGTCCCTCCTACGAGCAGTACTTC. It specifies CASSQAGGPSYEQYF.